One T cell receptor (beta chain) is described in this entry. Its antigen is unidentified. The data belong to a study of beta chain features in type 1 diabetes. The overall study: Comparable age, gender and cell yields were observed in patients relative to healthy donors.

General study results and limits: Naive, central memory and Treg TCRB repertoires appeared more alike in patients than in healthy donors. The influence of HLA type on TCRB rearrangement stayed undetermined. People with Type 1 diabetes carried modestly yet significantly shorter TCRB CDR3s in all four CD4+ subsets.

CDR3 length: 17 residues. The V and J ends lost 5 bases and 3 bases, in that order; junction bases with no gene match: 9. Germline assignment: CDR1 LGHNA and CDR2 YNFKEQ. Every bit of the isolated RNA underwent reverse transcription, so sequencing read expressed TCRB transcripts. TCRdb keeps only in-frame clones here, not all; method: immunoSEQ multiplex PCR. Of about 370,000 clones in the sample, 8.5% to 10% are singletons; the top ten hold about 0.64%. The chain has TRBV4-2 and TRBJ2-2, with 10 positions matching TRBD1. Sequencing used central memory CD4+ T cells from blood. This sequence originates from a man aged 25 to 40 with type 1 diabetes. Here the CDR3 DNA reads TGTGCCAGCAGCTTACCCCGGGACAGGGGATACACCGGGGAGCTGTTTTTT. This translates into CASSLPRDRGYTGELFF.